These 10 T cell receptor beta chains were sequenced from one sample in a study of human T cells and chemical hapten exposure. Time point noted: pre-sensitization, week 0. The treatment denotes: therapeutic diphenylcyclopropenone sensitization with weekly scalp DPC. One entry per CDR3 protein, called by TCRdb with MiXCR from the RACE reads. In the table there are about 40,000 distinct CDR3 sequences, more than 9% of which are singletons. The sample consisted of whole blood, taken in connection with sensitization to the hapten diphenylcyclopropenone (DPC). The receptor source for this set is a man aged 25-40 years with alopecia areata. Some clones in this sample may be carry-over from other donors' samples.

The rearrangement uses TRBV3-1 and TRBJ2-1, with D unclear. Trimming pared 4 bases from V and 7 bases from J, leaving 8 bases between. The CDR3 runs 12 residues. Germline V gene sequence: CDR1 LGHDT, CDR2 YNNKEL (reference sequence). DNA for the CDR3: TGTGCCAGCAGCCCCCTCCCGAATGAGCAGTTCTTC. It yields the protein CASSPLPNEQFF.

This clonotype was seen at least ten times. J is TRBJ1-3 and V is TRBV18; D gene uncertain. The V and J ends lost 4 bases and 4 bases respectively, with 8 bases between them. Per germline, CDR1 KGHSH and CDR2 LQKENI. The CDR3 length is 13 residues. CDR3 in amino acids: CASSQLQGNTIYF. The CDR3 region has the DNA TGTGCCAGCTCACAACTTCAAGGAAACACCATATATTTT.

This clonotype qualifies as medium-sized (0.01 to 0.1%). The CDR3, as DNA: TGTGCCAGCAACCTTGGCACGTGGGCTAATGAGCAGTTCTTC. Translating gives CASNLGTWANEQFF. This chain uses TRBV12-3 or TRBV12-4 with TRBJ2-1, with D uncertain. There are 14 residues in the CDR3. V was pared by 7 bases and J by 7 bases, with 17 bases between.

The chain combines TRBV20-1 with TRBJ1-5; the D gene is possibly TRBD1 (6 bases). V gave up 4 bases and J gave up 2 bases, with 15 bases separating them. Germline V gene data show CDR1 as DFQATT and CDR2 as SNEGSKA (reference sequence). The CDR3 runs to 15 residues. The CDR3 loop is CSATPHRVGNQPQHF. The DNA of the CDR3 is TGCAGTGCTACCCCCCACAGGGTGGGCAATCAGCCCCAGCATTTT.

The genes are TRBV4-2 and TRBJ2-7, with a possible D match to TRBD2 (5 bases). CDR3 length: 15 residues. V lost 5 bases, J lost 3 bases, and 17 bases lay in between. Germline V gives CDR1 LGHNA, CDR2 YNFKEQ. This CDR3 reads CASSVEPTTNYEQYF. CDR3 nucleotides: TGTGCCAGCAGCGTAGAACCGACTACCAACTACGAGCAGTACTTC.

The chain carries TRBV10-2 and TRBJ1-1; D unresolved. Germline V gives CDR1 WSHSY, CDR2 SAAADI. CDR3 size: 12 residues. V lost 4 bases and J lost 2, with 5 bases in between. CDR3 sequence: CASSAANTEAFF. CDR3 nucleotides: TGCGCCAGCAGTGCTGCCAACACTGAAGCTTTCTTT.

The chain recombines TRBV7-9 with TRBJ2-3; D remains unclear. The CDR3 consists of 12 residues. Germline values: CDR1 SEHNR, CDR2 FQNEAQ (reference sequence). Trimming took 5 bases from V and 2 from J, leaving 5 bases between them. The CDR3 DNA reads TGTGCCAGCAGCCTATACACAGATACGCAGTATTTT. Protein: CASSLYTDTQYF.

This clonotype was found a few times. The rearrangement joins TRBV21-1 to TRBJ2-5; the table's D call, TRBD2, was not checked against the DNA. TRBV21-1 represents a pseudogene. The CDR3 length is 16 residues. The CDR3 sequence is CASRQRGGGMRETQYF. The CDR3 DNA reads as TGTGCCAGCAGGCAAAGAGGAGGAGGGATGAGAGAGACCCAGTACTTC.

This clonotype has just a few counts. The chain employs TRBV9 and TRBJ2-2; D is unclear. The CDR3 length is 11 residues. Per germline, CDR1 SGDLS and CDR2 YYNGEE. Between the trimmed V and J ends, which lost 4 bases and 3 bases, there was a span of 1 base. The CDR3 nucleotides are TGTGCCAGCAGCTACACCGGGGAGCTGTTTTTT. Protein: CASSYTGELFF.

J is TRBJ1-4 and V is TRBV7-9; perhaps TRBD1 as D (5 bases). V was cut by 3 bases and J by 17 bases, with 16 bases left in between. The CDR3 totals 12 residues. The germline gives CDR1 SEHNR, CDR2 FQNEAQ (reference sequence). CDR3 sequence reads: CASSFRVSHLFF. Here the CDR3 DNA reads TGTGCCAGCAGCTTCAGGGTCTCTCATCTCTTTTTT. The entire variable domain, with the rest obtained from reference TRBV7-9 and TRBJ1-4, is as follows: DTGVSQNPRHKITKRGQNVTFRCDPISEHNRLYWYRQTLGQGPEFLTYFQNEAQLEKSRLLSDRFSAERPKGSFSTLEIQRTEQGDSAMYLCASSFRVSHLFFGSGTQLSVL.